This T cell receptor (beta chain) originates from a study of identical twins. Study-level points and caveats: Insertions ran lower in abundant cord blood beta clonotypes, though not in memory repertoires. Within beta out-of-frame sequences, the excess sharing observed between twins was weaker. Out-of-frame TCR alpha sharing in monozygotic twins exceeded recombination model predictions.

From the 5' RACE reads, TCRdb called clonotypes with MiXCR, one entry per CDR3 protein. The sample records approximately 890,000 distinct CDR3 sequences, around an eighth being singletons. Germline V CDR1 and CDR2: MGHRA, YSYEKL. Unmatched junction bases numbered 4, after V lost 2 bases and J lost 10 bases. The CDR3 is 13 residues long. In this sample, this clonotype turned up a few times. As yet, its antigen is unknown. These data also formed part of another study, on yellow fever vaccine responses in identical twins. That paper notes: Reportedly, the response of twins' T cells to the vaccine seemed partly convergent, partly personalized.

The clonotype was recovered from a woman aged 18-29 years in good health. The rearrangement links TRBV4-1 to TRBJ1-4; 7 bases line up with TRBD1. The specimen sequenced was PBMCs. The CDR3 is CASSQKGQTKLFF. CDR3 sequence (DNA): TGCGCCAGCAGCCAAAAGGGACAGACAAAACTGTTTTTT.